These 10 T cell receptor beta chains originate from one sample sequenced in a study of a mutant IDH1 vaccine in newly diagnosed glioma. Their target antigens are unknown. Clones were read by immunoSEQ multiplex PCR, and TCRdb kept only the in-frame ones, dropping some. This table has some 60,000 clones, under 85% appearing once. Time point here: week 11, during vaccination. The study gave 300 ug of mutant IDH1 20-mer peptide per vaccine dose, with topical imiquimod. The source material was PBMCs, sampled from a glioma patient whose treatment included an IDH1 peptide vaccine. These receptors came from a man aged 30-40 years with glioma.

The chain uses TRBV28 and TRBJ2-5, with 8 bases matching TRBD1. The CDR3 runs to 18 residues. The V segment lost 5 bases and the J segment 2 bases; nucleotides outside the gene matches: 16. CDR1 and CDR2 (germline): MDHEN, SYDVKM. This CDR3 is CASSIPLGQGERQETQYF. In nucleotides, the CDR3 is TGTGCCAGCAGTATCCCACTAGGACAGGGTGAAAGGCAAGAGACCCAGTACTTC.

The genes are TRBV2 and TRBJ1-2, with 9 bases matching TRBD1. Germline V CDR1 and CDR2: SNHLY, FYNNEI. The CDR3 is made up of 13 amino acids. V shed 9 bases and J 4 bases; nucleotides not matched to a gene: 6. In DNA form, the CDR3 reads TGTGCCAGAAGACAGGGGGGGACCTATGGCTACACCTTC. Protein sequence: CARRQGGTYGYTF.

The V gene is TRBV7-9, the J gene TRBJ2-3; TRBD1 aligns across 9 bases. This CDR3 spans 15 amino acids. In germline, CDR1 is SEHNR, CDR2 FQNEAQ (reference sequence). With V trimmed by 6 bases and J by 6 bases, 10 bases remained unmatched. The CDR3 coding sequence is TGTGCCAGCAGTTTCCCGGGACAGGGTTTTGATACGCAGTATTTT. Translated, it gives CASSFPGQGFDTQYF. Looking up the rest from reference TRBV7-9 and TRBJ2-3 gives the full variable domain: DTGVSQNPRHKITKRGQNVTFRCDPISEHNRLYWYRQTLGQGPEFLTYFQNEAQLEKSRLLSDRFSAERPKGSFSTLEIQRTEQGDSAMYLCASSFPGQGFDTQYFGPGTRLTVL.

V and J are TRBV7-2 and TRBJ2-1, with TRBD2 matching 7 bases. With V trimmed by 5 bases and J by 2 bases, 9 bases remained unmatched. The CDR3 contains 16 residues. Germline CDR1 and CDR2: SGHTA and FQGNSA. CDR3 coding DNA: TGTGCCAGCAGCCAAATCCCACGGGGGGCCTACAATGAGCAGTTCTTC. It encodes CASSQIPRGAYNEQFF. Using reference TRBV7-2 and TRBJ2-1 for the parts outside the CDR3, the full variable domain is GAGVSQSPSNKVTEKGKDVELRCDPISGHTALYWYRQSLGQGLEFLIYFQGNSAPDKSGLPSDRFSAERTGGSVSTLTIQRTQQEDSAVYLCASSQIPRGAYNEQFFGPGTRLTVL.

On this clone: Germline and junction disagree at one end, which may indicate a read error. This CDR3 is CASLGTVGWEF. CDR3 coding DNA: TGTGCCAGCCTAGGGACAGTTGGCTGGGAGTTC. V and J are TRBV28 and TRBJ2-7, with 7 bases fitting TRBD1. This CDR3 is 11 amino acids long. Germline V CDR1 and CDR2: MDHEN, SYDVKM.

This chain links TRBV5-4 with TRBJ1-6; D remains unclear. V shed 4 bases and J shed 11 bases, with 10 bases lying between them. Germline V lookup: CDR1 SGHNT, CDR2 YYREEE (reference sequence). The CDR3 covers 12 residues. The CDR3 DNA follows: TGTGCCAGCAGCCCCCAAACTACACCCCTCCACTTT. This sequence encodes CASSPQTTPLHF.

This chain connects TRBV6-4 to TRBJ2-2; 7 bases fit TRBD2. Germline trimming cut 8 bases from V and 3 bases from J; bases unmatched to any gene: 12. Per germline, CDR1 MRHNA and CDR2 SNTAGT. This CDR3 contains 16 residues. CDR3: CASCTAGITYTGELFF. DNA for the CDR3: TGTGCCAGCTGCACAGCGGGGATCACGTACACCGGGGAGCTGTTTTTT.

The chain carries TRBV28 and TRBJ1-1, with D possibly being TRBD1 (5 bases). Trimming left V 8 bases short and J 1 base short, with 14 bases between. The CDR3 loop spans 14 amino acids. Germline CDR1 MDHEN, CDR2 SYDVKM. The CDR3, as DNA: TGTGCCAGCGGTGGTGGTAGGGGGAACACTGAAGCTTTCTTT. This encodes CASGGGRGNTEAFF.

J is TRBJ2-2 and V is TRBV7-9; 8 positions match TRBD1. The CDR3 consists of 16 residues. V was pared by 3 bases and J by 4 bases, with 7 bases of the junction left unmatched. The germline gives CDR1 SEHNR, CDR2 FQNEAQ (reference sequence). The CDR3 coding sequence is TGTGCCAGCAGCTTCCCAGGGGGCGCGGGCACCGGGGAGCTGTTTTTT. It yields the protein CASSFPGGAGTGELFF.

The V call is TRBV4-2, the J call TRBJ2-3; TRBD2 might be the D (6 bases). In germline, CDR1 is LGHNA, CDR2 YNFKEQ. V lost 4 bases to trimming and J lost 6 bases, with 11 bases between them. This CDR3 contains 13 residues. The CDR3 loop reads CASSLTSGDTQYF. The DNA of the CDR3 is TGTGCCAGCAGCCTGACTAGTGGTGATACGCAGTATTTT.